This paragraph covers one T cell receptor beta chain sequence. A read error may be the cause here, since a much bigger clone is one base away. The CDR3 loop spans 11 amino acids. Germline-derived CDR1 and CDR2 are SEHNR and FQNEAQ (reference sequence). These data come from a study of CDR3 diversity in severe acne. TCRdb re-derived calls from the PCR reads in MiXCR, one entry per CDR3 protein. The table has more than 85,000 distinct CDR3 sequences, approximately 54% seen once. The sample consisted of blood. The receptor was derived from a male donor with severe acne vulgaris. This chain links TRBV7-9 with TRBJ1-1, with D possibly being TRBD1 (6 bases). The CDR3 region has the DNA TGTGCCGGACAGAGGAACACTGAAGCTTCCTTT. Its protein is CAGQRNTEASF. The whole variable domain, remainder taken from reference TRBV7-9 and TRBJ1-1, is DTGVSQNPRHKITKRGQNVTFRCDPISEHNRLYWYRQTLGQGPEFLTYFQNEAQLEKSRLLSDRFSAERPKGSFSTLEIQRTEQGDSAMYLCAGQRNTEASFGQGTRLTVV.